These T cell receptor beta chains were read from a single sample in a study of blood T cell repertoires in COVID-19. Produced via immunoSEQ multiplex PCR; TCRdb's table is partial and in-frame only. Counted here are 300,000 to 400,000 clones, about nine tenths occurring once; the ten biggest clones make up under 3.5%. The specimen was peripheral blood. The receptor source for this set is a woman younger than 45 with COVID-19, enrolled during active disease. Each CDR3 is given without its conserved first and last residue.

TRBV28 ASSSPSGRTDTQY
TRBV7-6 ASSLRGGGYGYT
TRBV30 AWNRDQGGYT
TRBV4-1 ASSQVVRLETQY
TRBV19 ASSIAPGDTQY
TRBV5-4 ASSFGAGVLMAEAF
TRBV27 ASSLLAVNTGELF
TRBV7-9 ASSLARNTEAF
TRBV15 AIGQSRNTGELF
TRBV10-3 AISQLGSDTQY
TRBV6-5 ASGVRGYEQY
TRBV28 ASRTGQGPEQY
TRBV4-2 ASSQGVRELGVFGYT
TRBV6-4 ASSGLAGGVTDTQY
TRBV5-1 ASSLSGAQNNEQF
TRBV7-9 ASSIGGADGNTIY
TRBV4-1 ASSQDSFYNEQF
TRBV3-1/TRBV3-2 ASSQDYLAGQETQY
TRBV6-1 ASSDRGMNTEAF
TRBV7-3 ASSLLGDSGTEAF
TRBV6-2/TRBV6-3 ASSIQGLDSPLH
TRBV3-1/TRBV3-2 ASSQRGSGTQETQY
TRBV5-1 ASSLEGALGGYT
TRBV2 ASSVRGTDDQPQH
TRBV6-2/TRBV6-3 ASSSDYDRGSYEQY
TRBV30 AWKKGRENTEAF
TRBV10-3 AIRQQGPNEQF
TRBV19 ASSIWGGRQETQY
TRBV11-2 ASSSGTGSPGELF
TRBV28 ASEGQRYQETQY
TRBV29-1 SVEGTGGPYEQY
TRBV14 ASSQFREVNEQF
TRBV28 ASSLDRVVNTEAF
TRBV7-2 ASSPRLLYTQY
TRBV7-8 ASSWDRGTGANVLT
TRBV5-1 ASSQGQNTEAF
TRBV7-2 ASSLDGGGGGYT
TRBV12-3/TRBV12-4 ASSYRVDYGYT
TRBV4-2 ASSQGETGDRETQY
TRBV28 ASSLGLFEQY
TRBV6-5 ASSHRGAPADTQY
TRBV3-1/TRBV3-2 ASSRSGQGNSPLH
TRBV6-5 ASSYYRGSTDTQY
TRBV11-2 ASSRLDSSNTEAF
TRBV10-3 AISGGDRNTEAF
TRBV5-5 ASSKTGVPATNEKLF
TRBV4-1 ASSQATALLGNEQF
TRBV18 ASSPLSGDRQETQY
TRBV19 ASSIDQGRNQPQH
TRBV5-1 ASSLATGPGTQY
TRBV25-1 ASLTQGGDEQF
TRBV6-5 ASRRTGMEAF
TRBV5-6 ASSQTGQGAKADLPQH